These 3 T cell receptor beta chains originate from one sample sequenced in a study of cytomegalovirus exposure and HLA in healthy donors. Primers included in the PCR were 60 Vbeta and 13 Jbeta primers. Produced via immunoSEQ multiplex PCR; TCRdb's table is partial and in-frame only. The sample records around 120,000 clones, about 80% being singletons. Material for sequencing was PBMCs. The receptors stem from a female donor in good health and CMV-seropositive.

The chain couples TRBV14 to TRBJ2-7; maybe TRBD2 (6 bases). Germline V CDR1 and CDR2: SGHDN, FVKESK. With 4 bases removed from V and 2 bases from J, the gap between germline ends came to 18 bases. This CDR3 contains 16 residues. CDR3 amino acids: CASSRVRRRETYEQYF. For the CDR3, the DNA is TGTGCCAGCAGCCGTGTCAGACGGAGGGAGACCTACGAGCAGTACTTC.

The rearrangement uses TRBV13 and TRBJ2-2; 7 positions match TRBD1. V shed 6 bases and J 0 bases; nucleotides not matched to a gene: 7. This CDR3 has 16 residues. CDR1 and CDR2 from the germline V gene are PRHDT and FYEKMQ (reference sequence). For the CDR3, the DNA is TGTGCCAGCAGGCGGAGACAGGGAGCGAACACCGGGGAGCTGTTTTTT. It translates to CASRRRQGANTGELFF.

The chain joins TRBV6-5 to TRBJ1-5; D gene ambiguous. The V end was cut by 5 bases, the J end by 0 bases, with 8 bases between. The CDR3 extends over 14 amino acids. In germline, CDR1 is MNHEY, CDR2 SVGAGI. CDR3: CASSAGFSNQPQHF. CDR3 nucleotide sequence: TGTGCCAGCAGTGCAGGTTTTAGCAATCAGCCCCAGCATTTT.